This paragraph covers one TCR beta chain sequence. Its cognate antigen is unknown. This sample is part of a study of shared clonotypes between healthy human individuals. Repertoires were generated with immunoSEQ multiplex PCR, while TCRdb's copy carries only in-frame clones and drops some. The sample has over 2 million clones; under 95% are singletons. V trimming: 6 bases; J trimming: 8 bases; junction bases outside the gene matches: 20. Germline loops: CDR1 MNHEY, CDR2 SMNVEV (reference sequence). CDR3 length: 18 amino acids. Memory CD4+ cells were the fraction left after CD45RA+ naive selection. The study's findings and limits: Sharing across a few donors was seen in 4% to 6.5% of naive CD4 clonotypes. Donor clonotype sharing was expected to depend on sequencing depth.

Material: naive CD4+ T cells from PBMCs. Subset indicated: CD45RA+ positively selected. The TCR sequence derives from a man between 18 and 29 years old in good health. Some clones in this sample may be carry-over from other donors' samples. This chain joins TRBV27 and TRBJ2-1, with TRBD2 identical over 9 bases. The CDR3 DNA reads TGTGCCAGCAGCCCACGGACAATCAGGACTAGCGAGAAGGATGAGCAGTTCTTC. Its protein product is CASSPRTIRTSEKDEQFF.